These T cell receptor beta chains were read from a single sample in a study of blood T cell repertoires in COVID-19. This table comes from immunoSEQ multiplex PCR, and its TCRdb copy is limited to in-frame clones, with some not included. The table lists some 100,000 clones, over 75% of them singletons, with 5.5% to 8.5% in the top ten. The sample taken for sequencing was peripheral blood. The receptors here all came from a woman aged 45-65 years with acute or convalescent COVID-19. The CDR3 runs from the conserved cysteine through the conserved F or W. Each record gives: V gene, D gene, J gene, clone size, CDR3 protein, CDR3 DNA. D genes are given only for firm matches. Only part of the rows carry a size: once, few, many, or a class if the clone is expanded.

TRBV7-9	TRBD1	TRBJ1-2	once	CASSLAGQGGYGYTF	TGTGCCAGCAGCTTAGCTGGACAGGGGGGCTATGGCTACACCTTC
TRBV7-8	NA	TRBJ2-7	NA	CASSLAGGAEVYEQYF	TGTGCCAGCAGCTTAGCCGGCGGGGCGGAGGTCTACGAGCAGTACTTC
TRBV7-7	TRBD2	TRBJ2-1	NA	CASSLSSGRSPGEQFF	TGTGCCAGCAGCTTGAGTAGCGGGCGGTCTCCGGGCGAGCAGTTCTTC
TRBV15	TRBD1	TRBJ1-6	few	CATSRGDSHYSPLHF	TGTGCCACCAGCAGAGGGGACAGTCATTATTCACCCCTCCACTTT
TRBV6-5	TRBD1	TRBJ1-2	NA	CASEGQVIGFYGYTF	TGTGCCAGCGAAGGACAGGTTATCGGCTTCTATGGCTACACCTTC
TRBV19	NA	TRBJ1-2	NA	CASSIAGYGYTF	TGTGCCAGTAGTATAGCCGGGTATGGCTACACCTTC
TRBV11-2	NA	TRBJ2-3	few	CASSSRGARASSTDTQYF	TGTGCCAGCAGCTCCCGGGGGGCCCGTGCTTCAAGCACAGATACGCAGTATTTT
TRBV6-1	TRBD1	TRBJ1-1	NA	CASSESRGGLAFAEAFF	TGTGCCAGCAGTGAATCCAGAGGGGGCCTGGCTTTCGCTGAAGCTTTCTTT
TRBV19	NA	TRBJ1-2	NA	CASSTGLRYGYTF	TGTGCCAGTAGTACGGGACTCCGGTATGGCTACACCTTC
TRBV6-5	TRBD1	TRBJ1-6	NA	CASSYTPFDRGSPLHF	TGTGCCAGCAGTTACACTCCCTTCGACAGGGGCTCACCCCTCCACTTT
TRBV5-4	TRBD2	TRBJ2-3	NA	CASSSSRGGTDTQYF	TGTGCCAGCAGCTCCTCTCGGGGGGGCACAGATACGCAGTATTTT
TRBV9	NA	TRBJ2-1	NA	CASSGHGGPYNEQFF	TGTGCCAGCAGCGGACACGGGGGACCTTACAATGAGCAGTTCTTC
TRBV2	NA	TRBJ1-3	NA	CASSDTVSTSGNTIYF	TGTGCCAGCAGTGACACAGTATCCACCTCTGGAAACACCATATATTTT
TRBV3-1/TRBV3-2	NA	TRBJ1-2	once	CASSQDARNYGYTF	TGTGCCAGCAGCCAAGATGCCAGGAACTATGGCTACACCTTC
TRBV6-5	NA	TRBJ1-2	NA	CASNPTPANYGYTF	TGTGCCAGCAATCCGACACCAGCTAACTATGGCTACACCTTC
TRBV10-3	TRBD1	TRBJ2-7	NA	CAISETGTGGAAEQYF	TGTGCCATCAGTGAGACCGGGACAGGGGGGGCGGCCGAGCAGTACTTC
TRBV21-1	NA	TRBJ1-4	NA	CASSGRQGIGEKLFF	TGTGCCAGCAGCGGCCGACAGGGCATAGGGGAAAAACTGTTTTTT
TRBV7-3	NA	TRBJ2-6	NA	CASSPWAPSSGANVLTF	TGTGCCAGCAGCCCATGGGCACCATCATCTGGGGCCAACGTCCTGACTTTC
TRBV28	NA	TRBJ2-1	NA	CASTWAGTYNEQFF	TGTGCCAGCACCTGGGCCGGAACTTACAATGAGCAGTTCTTC
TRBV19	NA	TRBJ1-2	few	CASRGGDRGYTF	TGTGCCAGTAGGGGGGGAGACCGCGGCTACACCTTC
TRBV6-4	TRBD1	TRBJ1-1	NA	CASRATGQRTEAFF	TGTGCCAGCAGAGCAACGGGACAGAGGACTGAAGCTTTCTTT
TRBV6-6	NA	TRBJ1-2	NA	CASSSATGTLNYGYTF	TGTGCCAGCAGTTCCGCAACAGGGACCCTTAACTATGGCTACACCTTC
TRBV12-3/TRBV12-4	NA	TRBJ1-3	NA	CASSLGGGNTIYF	TGTGCCAGCAGTTTGGGGGGTGGAAACACCATATATTTT
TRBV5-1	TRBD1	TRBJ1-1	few	CASRPGQGKAFF	TGCGCCAGCAGACCAGGACAGGGTAAAGCTTTCTTT
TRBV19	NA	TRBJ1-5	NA	CASSISGGFQPQHF	TGTGCCAGTAGTATTAGTGGGGGGTTTCAGCCCCAGCATTTT
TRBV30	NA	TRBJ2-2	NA	CAWSVENDRELFF	TGTGCCTGGAGTGTTGAAAACGACAGGGAGCTGTTTTTT
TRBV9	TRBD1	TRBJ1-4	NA	CASSPTGQPATNEKLFF	TGTGCCAGCAGCCCCACGGGACAGCCAGCAACTAATGAAAAACTGTTTTTT
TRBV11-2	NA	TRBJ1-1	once	CASSLDSTEAFF	TGTGCCAGCAGCTTAGATAGCACTGAAGCTTTCTTT
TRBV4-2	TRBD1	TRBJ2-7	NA	CASSFTGQGAEQYF	TGTGCCAGCAGCTTCACGGGACAGGGGGCCGAGCAGTACTTC
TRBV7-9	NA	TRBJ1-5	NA	CASSPDSQPQHF	TGTGCCAGCAGCCCTGACAGCCAGCCCCAGCATTTT
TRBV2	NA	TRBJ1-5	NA	CASSPTLTTFGPQHF	TGTGCCAGCAGTCCCACATTAACAACCTTTGGGCCCCAGCATTTT
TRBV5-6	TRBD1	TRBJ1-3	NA	CASSGQDSSGNTIYF	TGTGCCAGCAGCGGACAGGACAGCTCTGGAAACACCATATATTTT
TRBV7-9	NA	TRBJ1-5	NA	CASSPGVDQPQHF	TGTGCCAGCAGCCCAGGGGTTGATCAGCCCCAGCATTTT
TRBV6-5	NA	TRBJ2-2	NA	CASSYHRANTGELFF	TGTGCCAGCAGTTACCACAGGGCGAACACCGGGGAGCTGTTTTTT
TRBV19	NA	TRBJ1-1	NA	CASSPPDRGSTEAFF	TGTGCCAGTAGCCCACCGGACAGAGGGAGCACTGAAGCTTTCTTT
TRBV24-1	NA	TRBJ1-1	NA	CATERGGDYSEAFF	TGTGCCACCGAGAGAGGGGGGGATTACTCTGAAGCTTTCTTT
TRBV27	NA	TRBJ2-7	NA	CASSSDTSSYEQYF	TGTGCCAGCAGTTCGGACACGAGCTCCTACGAGCAGTACTTC
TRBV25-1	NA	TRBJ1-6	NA	CASSSTGFGSPLHF	TGTGCCAGCAGTTCCACAGGGTTCGGATCACCCCTCCACTTT
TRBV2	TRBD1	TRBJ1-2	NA	CASSTDRGSGYTF	TGTGCCAGCAGTACCGACAGGGGAAGCGGCTACACCTTC
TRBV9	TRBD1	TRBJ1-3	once	CASTPTSGTGVNGNTIYF	TGTGCCAGCACTCCGACCTCCGGGACAGGGGTCAATGGAAACACCATATATTTT
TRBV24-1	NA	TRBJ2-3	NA	CATSDRGTSTDTQYF	TGTGCCACCAGTGATCGGGGGACTAGCACAGATACGCAGTATTTT